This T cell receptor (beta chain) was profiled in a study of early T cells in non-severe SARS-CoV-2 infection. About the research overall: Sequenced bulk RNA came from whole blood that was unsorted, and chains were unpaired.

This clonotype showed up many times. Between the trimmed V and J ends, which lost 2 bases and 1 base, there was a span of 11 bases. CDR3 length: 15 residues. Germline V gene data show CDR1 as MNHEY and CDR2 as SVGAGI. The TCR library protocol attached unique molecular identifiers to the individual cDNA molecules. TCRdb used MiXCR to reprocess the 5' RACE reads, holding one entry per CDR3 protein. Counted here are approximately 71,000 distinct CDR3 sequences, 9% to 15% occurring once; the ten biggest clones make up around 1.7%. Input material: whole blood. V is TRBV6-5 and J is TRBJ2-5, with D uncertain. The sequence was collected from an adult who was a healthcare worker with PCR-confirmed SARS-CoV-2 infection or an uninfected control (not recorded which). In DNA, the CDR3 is TGTGCCAGCAGTTACAACCAAAACCCCCAAGAGACCCAGTACTTC. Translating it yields CASSYNQNPQETQYF.